Presented here are 4 T cell receptor beta chains from one specimen sequenced in a study of CD8 T cells in Susac syndrome. Random-hexamer reverse transcription was applied to about 0.5 to 1 ug RNA. TCRdb redid the calling of the immunoSEQ multiplex PCR reads with MiXCR, one entry per CDR3 protein. The profile covers approximately 150,000 distinct CDR3 sequences, with just under 95% appearing a single time and just over 0.13% taken by the ten largest. The sample taken for sequencing was CD4+ T cells from PBMCs. These receptors were obtained from a human donor in good health.

This chain connects TRBV9 to TRBJ1-6; D is uncertain. The CDR3 totals 14 residues. Trimming took off 0 bases at V and 7 bases at J, with 8 bases between the two ends. Germline-derived CDR1 and CDR2 are SGDLS and YYNGEE. CDR3: CASSVESSNSPLHF. Written as DNA, the CDR3 is TGTGCCAGCAGCGTAGAAAGCTCAAATTCACCCCTCCACTTT.

The genes are TRBV5-1 and TRBJ1-2, with D hard to call. This CDR3 region has 12 residues. The V end was cut by 3 bases, the J end by 4 bases, with 7 bases between. CDR1 and CDR2 (germline): SGHRS, YFSETQ. DNA for the CDR3: TGCGCCAGCAGCTCGGATTTCTATGGCTACACCTTC. Protein: CASSSDFYGYTF. Combining the CDR3 with reference TRBV5-1 and TRBJ1-2 gives the whole variable domain KAGVTQTPRYLIKTRGQQVTLSCSPISGHRSVSWYQQTPGQGLQFLFEYFSETQRNKGNFPGRFSGRQFSNSRSEMNVSTLELGDSALYLCASSSDFYGYTFGSGTRLTVV.

This clonotype has only one observation. This chain uses TRBV7-9 with TRBJ2-3; tentative D call: TRBD1 (6 bases). Germline CDR1 SEHNR, CDR2 FQNEAQ (reference sequence). The length of the CDR3 is 12 residues. The V and J ends lost 3 bases and 9 bases respectively, with 10 bases between them. CDR3 in amino acids: CASSFQGLTQYF. CDR3 coding DNA: TGTGCCAGCAGCTTCCAGGGGTTGACGCAGTATTTT.

The V call is TRBV25-1, the J call TRBJ2-1, with TRBD2 matching over 8 bases. The CDR3 loop spans 14 amino acids. CDR1 and CDR2 (germline): MGHDK, SYGVNS. Trimming at V came to 10 bases and at J to 5 bases, leaving 10 bases not matched to a gene. The CDR3 protein is CATGGRGVDNEQFF. CDR3 DNA sequence: TGTGCCACGGGGGGGAGGGGAGTAGACAATGAGCAGTTCTTC.